The entry that follows covers one TCR beta chain sequence. A multiplex PCR was run with 60 Vbeta primers and 13 Jbeta primers. Sequenced by immunoSEQ multiplex PCR; TCRdb stores in-frame clones only, minus some. The table shows about 180,000 clones, with around 80% occurring only once. The data were obtained in a study of cytomegalovirus exposure and HLA in healthy donors. Study details: Of all 400 or so donors who were genotyped, 80% to 85% belonged to the Caucasian-associated ancestry cluster.

Germline V CDR1 and CDR2: SEHNR, FQNEAQ (reference sequence). V lost 3 bases to trimming and J lost 5 bases; unmatched junction nucleotides: 11. The CDR3 covers 16 residues. Sequenced sample: PBMCs. The clonotype was recovered from a woman in her 40s in good health and CMV-seronegative. The V call is TRBV7-9, the J call TRBJ1-2; the match to TRBD1 covers 8 bases. Written as DNA, the CDR3 is TGTGCCAGCAGCTTGGGACAGGCGCCCCTTTCTTATGGCTACACCTTC. This gives the protein CASSLGQAPLSYGYTF.